What follows are 23 T cell receptor beta chains derived from one specimen sequenced in a study of cytomegalovirus exposure and HLA in healthy donors. In the PCR, 60 Vbeta and 13 Jbeta primers were used. Assay: immunoSEQ multiplex PCR; the TCRdb copy retains only in-frame clones and omits some. The table includes around 140,000 clones, roughly 70% detected once. The source material was PBMCs. These receptors originate from a young man in good health and CMV-seronegative.

The chain couples TRBV5-1 to TRBJ2-2, with TRBD2 as a possible D gene (5 bases). This CDR3 spans 16 amino acids. Germline CDR1 and CDR2: SGHRS and YFSETQ. The V end lost 1 base, the J end lost 2 bases, and 12 bases lay between the germline ends. CDR3 in amino acids: CASSLSGIPNTGELFF. The CDR3 DNA reads as TGCGCCAGCAGCTTGTCCGGGATCCCTAACACCGGGGAGCTGTTTTTT.

The chain uses TRBV7-2 and TRBJ1-5, with 7 bases fitting TRBD1. Per germline, CDR1 SGHTA and CDR2 FQGNSA. This CDR3 region has 13 residues. J gave up 11 bases and V 5 bases, and 9 bases lay outside the gene matches. The CDR3: CASSPGQRMTQHF. In nucleotides, the CDR3 is TGTGCCAGCAGCCCGGGACAGCGAATGACCCAGCATTTT.

The chain employs TRBV18 and TRBJ2-6, with TRBD1 matching over 9 bases. V shed 0 bases, J shed 0 bases, and the junction held 6 bases outside the gene matches. This CDR3 contains 19 residues. Germline-derived CDR1 and CDR2 are KGHSH and LQKENI. CDR3 bases: TGTGCCAGCTCACCACCCGGGACAGGGACGCTCTCTGGGGCCAACGTCCTGACTTTC. It specifies CASSPPGTGTLSGANVLTF.

This clone was found a few times. The chain has TRBV28 and TRBJ2-1; TRBD2 aligns across 9 bases. The junction had 12 bases not matched to a gene; V was cut back by 1 base and J by 5 bases. The CDR3 sequence is 18 residues long. CDR1 is MDHEN, CDR2 SYDVKM, per germline. CDR3 in amino acids: CASSLFWGSGGINNEQFF. The CDR3 DNA sequence: TGTGCCAGCAGTTTATTTTGGGGTAGCGGGGGAATCAACAATGAGCAGTTCTTC.

This chain connects TRBV6-5 to TRBJ1-5, with 7 bases that match TRBD1. The CDR3 contains 13 residues. From germline, CDR1 is MNHEY and CDR2 SVGAGI. Unmatched junction bases numbered 4, after V lost 6 bases and J lost 5 bases. This chain's CDR3 is CASRPDRDQPQHF. CDR3 nucleotides: TGTGCCAGCAGACCCGACAGGGATCAGCCCCAGCATTTT.

The chain has TRBV7-2 and TRBJ2-7; the match to TRBD1 covers 8 bases. The CDR3 sequence is 15 residues long. V was pared by 5 bases and J by 1 base, with 7 bases of the junction left unmatched. The germline V gene encodes CDR1 SGHTA and CDR2 FQGNSA. The CDR3: CASSDTGGRSYEQYF. CDR3 DNA sequence: TGTGCCAGCAGCGACACAGGGGGAAGGTCCTACGAGCAGTACTTC.

V is TRBV5-4 and J is TRBJ1-1; perhaps TRBD1 as D (6 bases). The CDR3 is 15 amino acids. Germline V gene data show CDR1 as SGHNT and CDR2 as YYREEE (reference sequence). V was clipped by 0 bases and J by 5 bases, with 14 bases between them. The CDR3 loop is CASSLETGWVTEAFF. CDR3 nucleotides: TGTGCCAGCAGCTTGGAAACAGGGTGGGTAACTGAAGCTTTCTTT. The variable domain in full, with the rest retrieved from reference TRBV5-4 and TRBJ1-1, is ETGVTQSPTHLIKTRGQQVTLRCSSQSGHNTVSWYQQALGQGPQFIFQYYREEENGRGNFPPRFSGLQFPNYSSELNVNALELDDSALYLCASSLETGWVTEAFFGQGTRLTVV.

This rearrangement joins TRBV27 to TRBJ2-2, with 9 bases fitting TRBD1. V was pared by 7 bases and J by 4 bases, with 10 bases of the junction left unmatched. This CDR3 spans 16 amino acids. The germline V gene encodes CDR1 MNHEY and CDR2 SMNVEV (reference sequence). In DNA form, the CDR3 reads TGTGCCAGCAATCGGGGGGACAGGGCTATCACCGGGGAGCTGTTTTTT. This codes for CASNRGDRAITGELFF.

This rearrangement joins TRBV7-9 to TRBJ2-3, with TRBD2 matching over 11 bases. Trimming cost V 2 bases and J 2 bases; bases outside gene matches: 3. The CDR3 has 16 amino acids. CDR1 SEHNR and CDR2 FQNEAQ come from the germline V gene (reference sequence). CDR3: CASSLLAGGSTDTQYF. CDR3 sequence (DNA): TGTGCCAGCAGCTTACTAGCGGGAGGTTCCACAGATACGCAGTATTTT.

The chain recombines TRBV27 with TRBJ2-2, with 11 positions matching TRBD2. The germline V gene encodes CDR1 MNHEY and CDR2 SMNVEV (reference sequence). V shed 1 base and J 6 bases; nucleotides not matched to a gene: 10. The CDR3 spans 18 residues. CDR3 sequence: CASSLLWGGSGRAGELFF. The CDR3 nucleotides read TGTGCCAGCAGTTTATTGTGGGGCGGTAGCGGGAGGGCCGGGGAGCTGTTTTTT.

The V call is TRBV6-5, the J call TRBJ1-5; D uncertain. Germline V lookup: CDR1 MNHEY, CDR2 SVGAGI. This CDR3 has 12 residues. V lost 5 bases and J lost 3, with 5 bases in between. Here the CDR3 reads CASSTNNQPQHF. The CDR3, as DNA: TGTGCCAGCAGTACAAACAATCAGCCCCAGCATTTT.

The chain joins TRBV7-8 to TRBJ2-5; 14 bases are shared with TRBD2. Germline lookup yields CDR1 SGHVS and CDR2 FQNEAQ. The trim removed 5 bases at V and 4 bases at J, leaving 0 bases unmatched. The CDR3 has 14 amino acids. CDR3 amino acids: CASSGLAGGETQYF. CDR3 in DNA: TGTGCCAGCAGCGGACTAGCGGGAGGAGAGACCCAGTACTTC.

The chain carries TRBV7-9 and TRBJ1-5, with D unclear. Germline CDR1 and CDR2: SEHNR and FQNEAQ (reference sequence). V was pared by 3 bases and J by 8 bases, with 8 bases between. The CDR3 has 12 amino acids. CDR3 loop: CASSLTEEPQHF. In DNA, the CDR3 is TGTGCCAGCAGCTTGACGGAGGAGCCCCAGCATTTT. Together with reference TRBV7-9 and TRBJ1-5, the CDR3 gives the full variable domain: DTGVSQNPRHKITKRGQNVTFRCDPISEHNRLYWYRQTLGQGPEFLTYFQNEAQLEKSRLLSDRFSAERPKGSFSTLEIQRTEQGDSAMYLCASSLTEEPQHFGDGTRLSIL.

The J gene is TRBJ2-1, the V gene TRBV10-2; maybe TRBD2 (5 bases). CDR1 WSHSY and CDR2 SAAADI come from the germline V gene. V lost 4 bases and J lost 5, with 6 bases in between. This CDR3 is 12 amino acids long. CDR3 DNA: TGCGCCAGCAGTGTGACTAACAATGAGCAGTTCTTC. Its translation is CASSVTNNEQFF.

CDR3: CAWRGTGLGLPSYEQYF. The CDR3 DNA reads TGTGCCTGGAGGGGTACAGGGCTCGGACTCCCGTCCTACGAGCAGTACTTC. The V gene is TRBV30, the J gene TRBJ2-7, with D possibly matching TRBD1 (6 bases). This CDR3 has 17 amino acids. With 3 bases removed from V and 1 base from J, the gap between germline ends came to 22 bases. Germline CDR1 GTSNPN, CDR2 SVGIG (reference sequence).

This clone turned up a few times. The V call is TRBV5-6, the J call TRBJ1-4; the D is unclear. Trimming took off 0 bases at V and 5 bases at J, with 14 bases between the two ends. This CDR3 spans 16 amino acids. Germline values: CDR1 SGHDT, CDR2 YYEEEE. CDR3: CASSLGPNYGNEKLFF. In DNA, the CDR3 is TGTGCCAGCAGCTTGGGGCCTAACTACGGGAATGAAAAACTGTTTTTT.

This sequence joins TRBV27 and TRBJ2-7, with 15 bases lining up with TRBD2. CDR3 length: 19 amino acids. Germline CDR1 is MNHEY and CDR2 is SMNVEV (reference sequence). The ends lost 4 bases at V and 0 bases at J; junction bases unmatched: 10. Here the CDR3 reads CASSSMARTSGGVSYEQYF. The CDR3 coding sequence is TGTGCCAGCAGTTCTATGGCTAGGACTAGCGGGGGGGTCTCCTACGAGCAGTACTTC.

The chain joins TRBV5-6 to TRBJ1-6; D remains ambiguous. The CDR3 is made up of 13 amino acids. The V end was cut by 1 base, the J end by 8 bases, with 7 bases between. The V gene's germline CDR1 is SGHDT and CDR2 YYEEEE. The CDR3 reads CASSLWRDSPLHF. CDR3 bases: TGTGCCAGCAGCTTGTGGAGAGATTCACCCCTCCACTTT.

This clone appeared once. The chain recombines TRBV15 with TRBJ2-5; 7 positions match TRBD2. Germline CDR1 reads LNHNV; CDR2 reads YYDKDF (reference sequence). This CDR3 region has 14 residues. J lost 3 bases, V lost 0 bases, and 1 base had no gene match. The CDR3 protein is CATSRDRGEETQYF. The CDR3 bases are TGTGCCACCAGCAGAGATCGGGGGGAAGAGACCCAGTACTTC.

This clone is a singleton in its sample. This chain links TRBV28 with TRBJ2-7, with 7 bases that match TRBD1. The length of the CDR3 is 13 residues. Germline V gene lookup returns CDR1 MDHEN and CDR2 SYDVKM. V gave up 5 bases and J gave up 2 bases; unmatched junction bases: 3. CDR3 amino acids: CASSPTGPYEQYF. Written as DNA, the CDR3 is TGTGCCAGCAGTCCGACAGGGCCCTACGAGCAGTACTTC.

The V and J genes are TRBV30 and TRBJ1-1, with 7 nucleotides matching TRBD1. The germline CDR1 and CDR2 sequences are GTSNPN and SVGIG (reference sequence). The CDR3 is made up of 14 amino acids. V shed 4 bases, J shed 0 bases, and the junction held 5 bases outside the gene matches. The CDR3 DNA reads as TGTGCCTGGATGCGACAGGGAATGAACACTGAAGCTTTCTTT. It codes for CAWMRQGMNTEAFF.

This chain uses TRBV6-5 with TRBJ2-6; D is unclear. The CDR3 contains 14 residues. Trimming took 0 bases from V and 4 from J, leaving 4 bases between them. Germline loops: CDR1 MNHEY, CDR2 SVGAGI. The CDR3 DNA sequence: TGTGCCAGCAGTTACTCCAGGGGGGCCAACGTCCTGACTTTC. Its translation: CASSYSRGANVLTF.

This clone was seen just once. CDR3 nucleotide sequence: TGCAGCGTACAGGGGAATGAGCAGTTCTTC. Translation: CSVQGNEQFF. The V gene is TRBV29-1, the J gene TRBJ2-1; 7 bases fit TRBD1. Germline CDR1 reads SQVTM; CDR2 reads ANQGSEA. The V and J ends lost 6 bases and 7 bases, in that order; junction bases with no gene match: 0. The CDR3 is 10 amino acids.